These T cell receptor beta chains were read from a single sample in a study of blood T cell repertoires in COVID-19. The protocol was immunoSEQ multiplex PCR, while the TCRdb copy is restricted to in-frame clones and leaves out a portion. The data contain about 80,000 clones, around 83% of them singletons. Specimen: peripheral blood. The receptors stem from a human donor in a cohort sampled during active COVID-19. Both conserved end residues are part of each CDR3. Clone size is not always given. Where it is, it says once, few, many or a class for expanded clones.

abundance | v_gene | CDR3aa
- | TRBV9 | CASSVEGTLAGRRDTQYF
- | TRBV28 | CASSLLPSRRWGEGNQPQHF
- | TRBV7-9 | CASWTTGDSGNTIYF
few | TRBV4-1 | CASSQGSVPNQPQHF
- | TRBV21-1 | CASKGAGRYGYTF
- | TRBV6-5 | CASSLGLAGADTQYF
- | TRBV6-4 | CASSDSAGGDTGELFF
- | TRBV18 | CASSRDSLLWNTEAFF
- | TRBV19 | CASSSGATNGYTF
few | TRBV7-9 | CASSLTGGIYSPLHF
once | TRBV7-3 | CASSSRTGGEAFF
- | TRBV4-2 | CASSQDPSGGGDTQYF